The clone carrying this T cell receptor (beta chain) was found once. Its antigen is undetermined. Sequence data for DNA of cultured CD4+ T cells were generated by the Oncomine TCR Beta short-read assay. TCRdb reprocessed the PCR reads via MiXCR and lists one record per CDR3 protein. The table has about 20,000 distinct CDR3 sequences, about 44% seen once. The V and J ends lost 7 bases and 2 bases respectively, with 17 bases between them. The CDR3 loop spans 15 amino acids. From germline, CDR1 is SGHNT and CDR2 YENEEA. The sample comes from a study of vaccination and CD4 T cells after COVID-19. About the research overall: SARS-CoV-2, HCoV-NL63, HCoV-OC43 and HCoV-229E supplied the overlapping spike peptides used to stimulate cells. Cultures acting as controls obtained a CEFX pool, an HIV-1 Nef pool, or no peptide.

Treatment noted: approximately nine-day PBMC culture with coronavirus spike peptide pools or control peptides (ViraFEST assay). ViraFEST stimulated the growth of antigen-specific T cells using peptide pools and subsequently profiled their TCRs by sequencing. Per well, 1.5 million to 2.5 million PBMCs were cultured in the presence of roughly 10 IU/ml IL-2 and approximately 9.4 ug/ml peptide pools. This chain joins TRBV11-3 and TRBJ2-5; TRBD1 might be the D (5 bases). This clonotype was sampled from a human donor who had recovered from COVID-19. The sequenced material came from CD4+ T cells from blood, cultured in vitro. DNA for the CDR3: TGTGCCAGCACATTGGGGCGCTTTTCTCAAGAGACCCAGTACTTC. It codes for CASTLGRFSQETQYF. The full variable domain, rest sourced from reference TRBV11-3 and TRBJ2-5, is EAGVVQSPRYKIIEKKQPVAFWCNPISGHNTLYWYLQNLGQGPELLIRYENEEAVDDSQLPKDRFSAERLKGVDSTLKIQPAELGDSAVYLCASTLGRFSQETQYFGPGTRLLVL.